This TCR beta chain was profiled in a study of blood T cells in healthy people across ages. Germline V lookup: CDR1 SGHRS, CDR2 YFSETQ. The CDR3 covers 13 residues. V lost 1 base and J 8 bases, leaving 12 bases between the germline ends. Overall study findings and caveats: CMV status of donors was unknown, possibly confounding expanded clonotype changes. Higher naive T cell percentage went strongly together with higher TCR beta diversity.

A sample-barcoded 5' primer and a J-beta primer mix were used in a second PCR of about 7 to 12 cycles. TCRdb processed the 5' RACE reads anew with MiXCR; each CDR3 protein has one entry. The sample carries 1,100,000 or so distinct CDR3 sequences, 40% to 55% recorded once. In regard to this clonotype: Antigen specificity is unknown.

The sequence was collected from a woman aged 60-70 years in good health. The sample was blood. This chain uses TRBV5-1 with TRBJ1-2; maybe TRBD1 (5 bases). This CDR3 is CASSLHAGGGYTF. Here the CDR3 DNA reads TGCGCCAGCAGCTTGCACGCCGGGGGGGGCTACACCTTC.